The clone carrying this T cell receptor beta chain has more than one count but fewer than ten. The antigen is unknown. This sample is part of a study of identical twins. Study-level results: Cord blood beta clonotypes present at high abundance carried fewer insertions; no such pattern appeared in memory repertoires. Analyses of zero insertions could, in part, be confounded by invariant MAIT and iNKT cells.

Germline V gene lookup returns CDR1 DFQATT and CDR2 SNEGSKA (reference sequence). Trimming took 6 bases from V and 10 from J, leaving 18 bases between them. The CDR3 covers 12 residues. Template switching, a step in the protocol, added a universal primer site, and cDNA carried unique molecular identifiers. TCRdb recomputed calls from the 5' RACE reads with MiXCR, one row per CDR3 protein. The table has 690,000 or so distinct CDR3 sequences, less than 10% seen once. Separately, the same data were catalogued under a study of yellow fever vaccine responses in identical twins.

The sample comprised PBMCs. The chain is built from TRBV20-1 and TRBJ1-1, with no clear D. The receptor was isolated from a woman younger than 30 in good health. The CDR3 nucleotides read TGCAGTGCGATACCCTTTTTAGGTCGAGCTTTCTTT. The encoded protein is CSAIPFLGRAFF.